This TCR beta chain is from a study of identical twins. The authors used template switching to add a universal primer site and gave cDNA unique molecular identifiers. TCRdb analysed the 5' RACE reads with MiXCR anew, one entry per CDR3 protein. Of about 210,000 distinct CDR3 sequences detected, over 8% appear once; the ten largest clones hold 4% to 6%. All donors were healthy Caucasians. Sequenced input: memory (CD45RO+) T cells sorted from blood. The TCR sequence derives from a woman between 18 and 29 years old in good health.

The CDR3 bases are TGTGCCAGCAGCTTAGATGCGGGAACCGAGCAGTACTTC. This translates into CASSLDAGTEQYF. The chain is built from TRBV7-9 and TRBJ2-7; TRBD2 is a possible D gene (6 bases). V lost 1 base, J lost 6 bases, and 10 bases lay in between. CDR1 is SEHNR, CDR2 FQNEAQ, per germline (reference sequence). The CDR3 loop spans 13 amino acids.